What follows are 17 T cell receptor beta chains derived from one specimen sequenced in a study of T cells expressing NK-cell markers. From its re-call of the 5' RACE reads, TCRdb lists each CDR3 protein once, without DNA. In total, the table holds about 460,000 distinct CDR3 sequences. Sequencing used blood T cells: a sorted CD56 or NKG2C T cell subset, CD4+ or CD8+ T cells, or bulk PBMC T cells (not recorded which). Receptors originate from a woman aged 45-65 years in good health.

This chain uses TRBV19 with TRBJ2-1; TCRdb picks TRBD2, but there is no DNA to check that call. The germline gives CDR1 LNHDA, CDR2 SQIVND (reference sequence). The CDR3 is 16 amino acids. The CDR3 loop reads CASSGGLAGGGGEQFF. The full variable domain, its missing parts supplied by reference TRBV19 and TRBJ2-1, is DGGITQSPKYLFRKEGQNVTLSCEQNLNHDAMYWYRQDPGQGLRLIYYSQIVNDFQKGDIAEGYSVSREKKESFPLTVTSAQKNPTAFYLCASSGGLAGGGGEQFFGPGTRLTVL.

The chain joins TRBV6-2 or TRBV6-3 to TRBJ2-3. The germline V gene has CDR1 MNHEY and CDR2 SVGEGT. This CDR3 contains 16 residues. The CDR3: CASSYRTLLKLDTQYF.

CDR3 loop: CASRDYNEQFF. The chain joins TRBV12-3 or TRBV12-4 to TRBJ2-1. The CDR3 covers 11 residues.

The rearrangement links TRBV29-1 to TRBJ2-3; TCRdb selects TRBD1, and the lack of DNA leaves this call unchecked. The CDR3 totals 14 residues. Germline V gene sequence: CDR1 SQVTM, CDR2 ANQGSEA. CDR3: CSVEDPAGGDTQYF.

The chain links TRBV18 to TRBJ2-1. The CDR3 extends over 18 amino acids. Germline lookup yields CDR1 KGHSH and CDR2 LQKENI. The CDR3 is CASSPLRTTVVTYNEQFF. Looking up the rest from reference TRBV18 and TRBJ2-1 gives the full variable domain: NAGVMQNPRHLVRRRGQEARLRCSPMKGHSHVYWYRQLPEEGLKFMVYLQKENIIDESGMPKERFSAEFPKEGPSILRIQQVVRGDSAAYFCASSPLRTTVVTYNEQFFGPGTRLTVL.

V is TRBV11-3 and J is TRBJ2-3. The CDR3 is made up of 14 amino acids. Germline-derived CDR1 and CDR2 are SGHNT and YENEEA. The CDR3 region is CASSKNTGTDTQYF.

The V and J genes are TRBV28 and TRBJ1-1. The CDR3 spans 17 residues. The germline gives CDR1 MDHEN, CDR2 SYDVKM. CDR3 sequence: CASSLLNLGALNTEAFF.

V usage is TRBV3-1 and J usage is TRBJ2-5; TCRdb outputs TRBD1, but without DNA this stays unchecked. The germline V gene has CDR1 LGHDT and CDR2 YNNKEL (reference sequence). The CDR3 is 15 amino acids. The chain's CDR3 is CASSQDWGGKETQYF.

This chain joins TRBV6-5 and TRBJ1-2. The CDR3 has 15 amino acids. Germline loops: CDR1 MNHEY, CDR2 SVGAGI. The chain's CDR3 is CASSYSSIANYGYTF.

This sequence joins TRBV2 and TRBJ2-2; TCRdb's D gene call, TRBD1, goes unchecked for lack of DNA. Germline CDR1 and CDR2: SNHLY and FYNNEI. This CDR3 is 15 amino acids long. This chain's CDR3 is CASGRQGLNTGELFF. Looking up the rest from reference TRBV2 and TRBJ2-2 gives the full variable domain: EPEVTQTPSHQVTQMGQEVILRCVPISNHLYFYWYRQILGQKVEFLVSFYNNEISEKSEIFDDQFSVERPDGSNFTLKIRSTKLEDSAMYFCASGRQGLNTGELFFGEGSRLTVL.

The rearrangement links TRBV6-2 or TRBV6-3 to TRBJ2-4; TCRdb's D call, TRBD2, is unchecked because there is no DNA. Germline V gene lookup returns CDR1 MNHEY and CDR2 SVGEGT. CDR3 length: 16 residues. The CDR3 region is CASSRDSWEVKNIQYF.

The chain combines TRBV29-1 with TRBJ2-7. CDR3 length equals 13 residues. Germline CDR1 SQVTM, CDR2 ANQGSEA. Here the CDR3 reads CSVGSRGLNEQYF.

The chain couples TRBV9 to TRBJ2-1; TCRdb's D gene call, TRBD1, goes unchecked for lack of DNA. The CDR3 is 13 amino acids. CDR1 and CDR2 (germline): SGDLS, YYNGEE. CDR3 protein: CASSPGPDNEQFF.

This chain connects TRBV4-1 to TRBJ1-1; TCRdb's D call, TRBD1, is unchecked because there is no DNA. The length of the CDR3 is 17 residues. Germline CDR1 is MGHRA and CDR2 is YSYEKL. The CDR3 reads CASSQVRLMTGRGEAFF.

CDR3: CASSLAQALRRGELFF. The chain is built from TRBV11-1 and TRBJ2-2; TCRdb's assignment of TRBD2 cannot be checked, as there is no DNA. Germline V gene data show CDR1 as SGHAT and CDR2 as FQDESV (reference sequence). This CDR3 is built from 16 residues.

This chain connects TRBV6-2 or TRBV6-3 to TRBJ1-5. CDR3 length: 15 amino acids. Germline V lookup: CDR1 MNHEY, CDR2 SVGEGT. CDR3 residues: CASSNRPSSNQPQHF.

This chain connects TRBV6-5 to TRBJ1-5. In germline, CDR1 is MNHEY, CDR2 SVGAGI. This CDR3 is 13 amino acids long. CDR3 sequence reads: CASSRLSNQPQHF.